One sample yielded the 21 T cell receptor beta chains listed below, sequenced in a study of patients and donors after allogeneic stem cell transplantation. TCRdb re-analysed the RT-PCR reads in MiXCR, keeping a single row per CDR3 protein. The sample has 900,000 to 1,000,000 distinct CDR3 sequences, 18% seen once. The sequenced sample was blood, either unsorted or a sorted T cell fraction (not recorded which). These receptors were obtained from a human donor who was either an allogeneic HSCT recipient or a stem cell or donor lymphocyte infusion donor (not recorded which). It is not recorded whose cells these are; they may come from a transplant donor.

There are a few counts of this clonotype. The gene calls are TRBV29-1 and TRBJ1-1; D is unclear. Germline CDR1 SQVTM, CDR2 ANQGSEA. The V gene lost 6 bases and the J gene lost 1 base, with 9 bases spanning the gap. The CDR3 totals 12 residues. The CDR3 region is CSVSRRNTEAFF. The CDR3 coding sequence is TGCAGCGTCTCGAGGCGGAACACTGAAGCTTTCTTT.

This clonotype appeared a few times. This chain connects TRBV5-1 to TRBJ2-7; 10 bases line up with TRBD1. Germline V lookup: CDR1 SGHRS, CDR2 YFSETQ. The CDR3 contains 15 residues. V lost 2 bases, J lost 4 bases, and 6 bases stayed unmatched. The CDR3 nucleotides are TGCGCCAGCAGCTTATACCCGGGACAGGGGTACGAGCAGTACTTC. This encodes CASSLYPGQGYEQYF.

This chain connects TRBV4-1 to TRBJ2-5, with TRBD2 as a possible D gene (6 bases). Trimming pared 0 bases from V and 2 bases from J, leaving 10 bases between. Germline CDR1 reads MGHRA; CDR2 reads YSYEKL. This CDR3 region has 15 residues. The CDR3, as DNA: TGCGCCAGCAGCCAAGAGGGGGGACGACAAGAGACCCAGTACTTC. As protein: CASSQEGGRQETQYF.

This clonotype has just a few counts. The chain joins TRBV25-1 to TRBJ1-2; D is ambiguous. CDR1 is MGHDK and CDR2 is SYGVNS in the germline V gene. The ends were cut back, 2 bases at V and 7 bases at J, with 11 bases in the middle. This CDR3 is built from 13 residues. The CDR3 nucleotides read TGTGCCAGCAGTGAAAGTTTGGTTAGTGGCTACACCTTC. Amino acids: CASSESLVSGYTF.

This rearrangement joins TRBV20-1 to TRBJ2-7, with D unclear. The V gene lost 0 bases and the J gene lost 3 bases, with 15 bases spanning the gap. The CDR3 sequence is 15 residues long. The germline V gene encodes CDR1 DFQATT and CDR2 SNEGSKA (reference sequence). The CDR3 DNA sequence: TGCAGTGCTAGAGATCCCCGTGATGCCTTCTACGAGCAGTACTTC. Translating it yields CSARDPRDAFYEQYF.

This clonotype showed up just a few times. The V and J genes are TRBV6-1 and TRBJ1-1, with unresolved D. The length of the CDR3 is 15 residues. Looked up from germline, CDR1 is MNHNS and CDR2 is SASEGT. Between the trimmed V and J ends, which lost 6 bases and 1 base, there was a span of 15 bases. CDR3 loop: CASSQAGDPNTEAFF. CDR3 nucleotides: TGTGCCAGCAGCCAAGCAGGAGACCCGAACACTGAAGCTTTCTTT.

The chain couples TRBV6-2 or TRBV6-3 to TRBJ2-7, with TRBD2 matching 12 bases. Germline V gene sequence: CDR1 MNHEY, CDR2 SVGEGT. V shed 6 bases and J 6 bases; nucleotides not matched to a gene: 9. The CDR3 contains 15 residues. CDR3 sequence (DNA): TGTGCCAGCAGAGCAACTAGCGGGGGGACCTCCGAGCAGTACTTC. Protein sequence: CASRATSGGTSEQYF.

The chain is built from TRBV19 and TRBJ1-5, with a weak D call TRBD1 (6 bases). V lost 4 bases and J 9 bases, leaving 16 bases between the germline ends. The CDR3 extends over 14 amino acids. CDR1 is LNHDA and CDR2 is SQIVND in the germline V gene (reference sequence). CDR3 residues: CASSNPGANRPQHF. The CDR3 coding sequence is TGTGCCAGTAGTAATCCAGGGGCGAATAGGCCCCAGCATTTT.

This clonotype was counted a few times. The chain carries TRBV7-2 and TRBJ1-2; weak D call: TRBD1 (6 bases). Germline assignment: CDR1 SGHTA and CDR2 FQGNSA. Trimming shortened V by 0 bases and J by 3 bases, and 11 bases separated the two germline ends. CDR3 length: 15 residues. The DNA for the CDR3 is TGTGCCAGCAGCTTAGCCAGGGGCTCGGACTATGGCTACACCTTC. The encoded protein is CASSLARGSDYGYTF.

The chain links TRBV7-9 to TRBJ2-5, with D possibly TRBD1 on 6 matching bases. The CDR3 runs 15 residues. CDR1 and CDR2 from the germline V gene are SEHNR and FQNEAQ (reference sequence). Trimming cost V 2 bases and J 2 bases, with 12 bases left between them. Written as DNA, the CDR3 is TGTGCCAGCAGCTTATCTTTAGGACAGCAAGAGACCCAGTACTTC. Its protein is CASSLSLGQQETQYF.

This clonotype was seen a few times. The chain uses TRBV15 and TRBJ2-7; 7 bases are a match to TRBD1. The CDR3 loop spans 14 amino acids. CDR1 and CDR2 from the germline V gene are LNHNV and YYDKDF (reference sequence). Unmatched junction bases numbered 6, after V lost 4 bases and J lost 3 bases. CDR3 coding DNA: TGTGCCACCAGCAAACAGACAGGGATCTACGAGCAGTACTTC. This translates into CATSKQTGIYEQYF.

This clonotype was counted a few times. The rearrangement joins TRBV20-1 to TRBJ1-2; TRBD1 matches 10 bases. V dropped 5 bases and J dropped 6; count of bases not matched to a gene: 6. CDR1 and CDR2 (germline): DFQATT, SNEGSKA (reference sequence). This CDR3 spans 13 amino acids. The CDR3 coding sequence is TGCAGTGCTGGGGGACAGGGGAGCCATGGCTACACCTTC. This codes for CSAGGQGSHGYTF.

This clonotype turned up a few times. The J gene is TRBJ2-6, the V gene TRBV5-1; no reliable D call. The V end lost 5 bases, the J end lost 0 bases, and 9 bases lay between the germline ends. Germline V CDR1 and CDR2: SGHRS, YFSETQ. The CDR3 length is 15 residues. CDR3 sequence reads: CASSTQSSGANVLTF. In DNA form, the CDR3 reads TGCGCCAGCAGTACACAGAGCTCTGGGGCCAACGTCCTGACTTTC.

The chain joins TRBV4-1 to TRBJ2-5; the match to TRBD2 covers 7 bases. This CDR3 spans 17 amino acids. The germline CDR1 and CDR2 sequences are MGHRA and YSYEKL. Trimming removed 0 bases from V and 3 bases from J; junction bases left unmatched: 10. The CDR3 nucleotides read TGCGCCAGCAGCCAAGATCAAGTAGCGGGTTGGGAAGAGACCCAGTACTTC. It codes for CASSQDQVAGWEETQYF.

This clonotype occurred a few times. The rearrangement links TRBV4-3 to TRBJ2-1; the D gene is possibly TRBD2 (5 bases). The germline V gene has CDR1 LGHNA and CDR2 YSLEER. CDR3 length: 14 amino acids. Trimming removed 0 bases from V and 5 bases from J, with 8 bases in between. CDR3 in DNA: TGCGCCAGCAGCCAAGAATTTAGCGACAATGAGCAGTTCTTC. This gives the protein CASSQEFSDNEQFF.

This clonotype was seen more than once but under ten times. The chain employs TRBV5-1 and TRBJ1-1; tentative D call: TRBD1 (5 bases). Germline CDR1 and CDR2: SGHRS and YFSETQ. V was cut by 0 bases and J by 5 bases, with 14 bases left in between. The CDR3 loop spans 15 amino acids. The CDR3 nucleotides are TGCGCCAGCAGCTTGGAGGGGACGTCAAAGACTGAAGCTTTCTTT. Its translation: CASSLEGTSKTEAFF.

This chain uses TRBV20-1 with TRBJ2-1, with TRBD2 matching over 10 bases. The CDR3 has 17 residues. Germline loops: CDR1 DFQATT, CDR2 SNEGSKA (reference sequence). Trimming cost V 1 base and J 0 bases; bases outside gene matches: 6. This chain's CDR3 is CSARGLAGVSSYNEQFF. CDR3 nucleotides: TGCAGTGCTAGAGGGCTAGCGGGGGTAAGCTCCTACAATGAGCAGTTCTTC.

This clonotype came up a few times. The chain recombines TRBV9 with TRBJ2-2, with 9 nucleotides matching TRBD2. The V and J ends lost 6 bases and 3 bases, in that order; junction bases with no gene match: 6. CDR1 and CDR2 (germline): SGDLS, YYNGEE. This CDR3 is built from 15 residues. Here the CDR3 DNA reads TGTGCCAGCAAGGCGGGGGGGCCGGACACCGGGGAGCTGTTTTTT. This sequence encodes CASKAGGPDTGELFF.

This clonotype occurred a few times. The rearrangement joins TRBV29-1 to TRBJ1-1; D gene uncertain. Trimming stripped 4 bases from V and 1 base from J, with 4 bases between. Germline-derived CDR1 and CDR2 are SQVTM and ANQGSEA. The CDR3 length is 11 residues. The CDR3 region is CSVGSNTEAFF. The CDR3 DNA reads as TGCAGCGTTGGATCGAACACTGAAGCTTTCTTT.

This clonotype was detected a few times. This rearrangement joins TRBV12-3 or TRBV12-4 to TRBJ2-2; TRBD1 aligns across 10 bases. The trim removed 1 base at V and 5 bases at J, leaving 4 bases unmatched. This CDR3 spans 16 amino acids. The CDR3 DNA sequence: TGTGCCAGCAGTTTAGATGGGACAGGGGTGACCGGGGAGCTGTTTTTT. This sequence encodes CASSLDGTGVTGELFF.

This chain connects TRBV11-3 to TRBJ2-3, with D tentatively TRBD1 or TRBD2 (5 bases each). Germline V CDR1 and CDR2: SGHNT, YENEEA. Deletions cut 5 bases from V and 0 bases from J, with 18 bases between. The CDR3 length is 17 residues. For the CDR3, the DNA is TGTGCCAGCAGCCCCCGGTGGTCCGGGGCCAGCACAGATACGCAGTATTTT. It codes for CASSPRWSGASTDTQYF.